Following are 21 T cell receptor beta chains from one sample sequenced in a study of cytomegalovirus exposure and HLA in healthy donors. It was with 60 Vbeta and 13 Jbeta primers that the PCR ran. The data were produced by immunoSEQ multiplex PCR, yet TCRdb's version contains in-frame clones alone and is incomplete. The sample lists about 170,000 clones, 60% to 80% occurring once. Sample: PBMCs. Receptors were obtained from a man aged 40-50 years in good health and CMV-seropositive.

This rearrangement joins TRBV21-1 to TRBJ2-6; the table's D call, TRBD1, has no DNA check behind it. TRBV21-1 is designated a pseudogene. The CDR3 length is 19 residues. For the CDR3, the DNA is TGTGCCAGCAGCAACCAACAGGGGGCGCTTGGCTCTGGGGCCAACGTCCTGACTTTC. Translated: CASSNQQGALGSGANVLTF.

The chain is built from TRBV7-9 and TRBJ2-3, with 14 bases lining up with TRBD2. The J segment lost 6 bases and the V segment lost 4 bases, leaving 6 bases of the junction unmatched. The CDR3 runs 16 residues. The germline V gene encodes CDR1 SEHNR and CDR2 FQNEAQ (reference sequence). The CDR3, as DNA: TGTGCCAGCAGCTCGGGACTAGCGGGAGTTTCGGATACGCAGTATTTT. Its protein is CASSSGLAGVSDTQYF.

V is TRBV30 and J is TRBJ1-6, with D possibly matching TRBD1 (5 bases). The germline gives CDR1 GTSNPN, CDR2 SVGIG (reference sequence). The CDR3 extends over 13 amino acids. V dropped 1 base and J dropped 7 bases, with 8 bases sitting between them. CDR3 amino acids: CAWSERGNSPLHF. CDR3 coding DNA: TGTGCCTGGAGTGAAAGGGGAAATTCACCCCTCCACTTT.

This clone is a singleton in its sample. The CDR3 bases are TGTGCCAGCTCACCACGCGAGGGTCACAACGAGCAGTACTTC. Its translation is CASSPREGHNEQYF. The chain carries TRBV18 and TRBJ2-7, with a possible D match to TRBD2 (5 bases). This CDR3 region has 14 residues. Trimming removed 1 base at V and 5 bases at J, with 12 bases between. In germline, CDR1 is KGHSH, CDR2 LQKENI.

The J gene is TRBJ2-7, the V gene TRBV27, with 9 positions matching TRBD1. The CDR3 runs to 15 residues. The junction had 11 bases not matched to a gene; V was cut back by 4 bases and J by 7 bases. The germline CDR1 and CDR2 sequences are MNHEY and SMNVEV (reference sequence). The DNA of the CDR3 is TGTGCCAGCAGTTCATACCGGGACAGGGTAGTAGAGCAGTACTTC. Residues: CASSSYRDRVVEQYF.

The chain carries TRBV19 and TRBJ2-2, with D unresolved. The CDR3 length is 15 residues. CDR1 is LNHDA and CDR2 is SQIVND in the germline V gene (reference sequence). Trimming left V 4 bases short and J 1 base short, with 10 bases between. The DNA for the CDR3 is TGTGCCAGTAGTAGGTTTGCGGAGAACACCGGGGAGCTGTTTTTT. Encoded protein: CASSRFAENTGELFF. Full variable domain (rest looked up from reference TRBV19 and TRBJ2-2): DGGITQSPKYLFRKEGQNVTLSCEQNLNHDAMYWYRQDPGQGLRLIYYSQIVNDFQKGDIAEGYSVSREKKESFPLTVTSAQKNPTAFYLCASSRFAENTGELFFGEGSRLTVL.

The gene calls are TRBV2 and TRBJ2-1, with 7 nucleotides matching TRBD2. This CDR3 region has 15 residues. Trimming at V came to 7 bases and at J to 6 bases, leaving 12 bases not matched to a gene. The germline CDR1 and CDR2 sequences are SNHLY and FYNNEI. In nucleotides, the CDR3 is TGTGCCAGCATCCATGGGGGGGAGGGCCTCAATGAGCAGTTCTTC. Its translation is CASIHGGEGLNEQFF.

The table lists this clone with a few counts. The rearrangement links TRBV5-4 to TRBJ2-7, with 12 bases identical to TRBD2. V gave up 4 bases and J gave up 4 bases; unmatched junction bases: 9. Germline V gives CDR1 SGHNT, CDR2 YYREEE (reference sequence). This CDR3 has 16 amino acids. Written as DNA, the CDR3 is TGTGCCAGCAGCGGGGCGCCTAGCGGGAGGGAGTACGAGCAGTACTTC. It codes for CASSGAPSGREYEQYF.

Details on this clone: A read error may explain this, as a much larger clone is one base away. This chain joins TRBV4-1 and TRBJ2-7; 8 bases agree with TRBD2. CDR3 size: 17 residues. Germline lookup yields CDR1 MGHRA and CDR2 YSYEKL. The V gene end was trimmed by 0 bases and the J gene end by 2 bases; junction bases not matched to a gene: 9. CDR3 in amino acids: CASSQDRRLAGTYEQYF. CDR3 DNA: TGCGCCAGCAGCCAAGATCGGAGGCTAGCGGGTACCTACGAGCAGTACTTC.

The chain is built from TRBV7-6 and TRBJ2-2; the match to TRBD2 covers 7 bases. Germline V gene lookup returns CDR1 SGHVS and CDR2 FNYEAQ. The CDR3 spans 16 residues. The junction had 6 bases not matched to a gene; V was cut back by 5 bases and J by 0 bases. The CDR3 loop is CASSLSGPPNTGELFF. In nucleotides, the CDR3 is TGTGCCAGCAGCCTTAGCGGGCCGCCGAACACCGGGGAGCTGTTTTTT.

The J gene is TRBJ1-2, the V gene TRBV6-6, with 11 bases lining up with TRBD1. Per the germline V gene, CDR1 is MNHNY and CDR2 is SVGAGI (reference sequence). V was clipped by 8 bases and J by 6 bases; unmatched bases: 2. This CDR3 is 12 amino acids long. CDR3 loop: CASGQGADGYTF. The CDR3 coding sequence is TGTGCCAGCGGACAGGGGGCCGATGGCTACACCTTC.

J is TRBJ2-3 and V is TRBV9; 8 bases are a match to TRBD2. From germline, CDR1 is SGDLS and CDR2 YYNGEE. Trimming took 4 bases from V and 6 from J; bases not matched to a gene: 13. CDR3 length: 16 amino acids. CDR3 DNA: TGTGCCAGCAGCCCCGAGGGGCGGGAGGTAGACGATACGCAGTATTTT. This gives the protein CASSPEGREVDDTQYF.

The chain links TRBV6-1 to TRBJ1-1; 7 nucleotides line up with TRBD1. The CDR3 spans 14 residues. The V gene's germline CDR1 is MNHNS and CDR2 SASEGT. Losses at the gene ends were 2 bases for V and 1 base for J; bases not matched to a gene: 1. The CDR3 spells CASSERQGNTEAFF. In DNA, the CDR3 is TGTGCCAGCAGTGAAAGACAGGGGAACACTGAAGCTTTCTTT.

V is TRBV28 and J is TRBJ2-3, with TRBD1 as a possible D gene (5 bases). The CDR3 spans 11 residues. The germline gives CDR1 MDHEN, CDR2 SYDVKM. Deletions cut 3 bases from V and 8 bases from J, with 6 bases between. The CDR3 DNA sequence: TGTGCCAGCAGTTTTAGGGGTACGCAGTATTTT. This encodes CASSFRGTQYF.

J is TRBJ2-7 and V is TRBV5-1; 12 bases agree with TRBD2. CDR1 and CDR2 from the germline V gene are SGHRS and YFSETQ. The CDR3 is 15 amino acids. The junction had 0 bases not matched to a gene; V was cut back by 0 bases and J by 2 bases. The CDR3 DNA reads TGCGCCAGCAGCTTGGCTAGCGGGAGGGCCTACGAGCAGTACTTC. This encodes CASSLASGRAYEQYF.

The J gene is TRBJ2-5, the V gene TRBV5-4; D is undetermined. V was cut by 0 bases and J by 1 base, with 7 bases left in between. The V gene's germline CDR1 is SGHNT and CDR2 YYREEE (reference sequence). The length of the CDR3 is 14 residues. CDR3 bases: TGTGCCAGCAGCTTGGATGTCAGCCAAGAGACCCAGTACTTC. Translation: CASSLDVSQETQYF.

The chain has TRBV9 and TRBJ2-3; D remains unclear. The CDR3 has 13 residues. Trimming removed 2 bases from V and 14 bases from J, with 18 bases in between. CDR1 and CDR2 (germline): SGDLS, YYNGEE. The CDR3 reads CASSVPPVGSLYF. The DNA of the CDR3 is TGTGCCAGCAGCGTTCCCCCGGTGGGTAGCTTGTATTTT.

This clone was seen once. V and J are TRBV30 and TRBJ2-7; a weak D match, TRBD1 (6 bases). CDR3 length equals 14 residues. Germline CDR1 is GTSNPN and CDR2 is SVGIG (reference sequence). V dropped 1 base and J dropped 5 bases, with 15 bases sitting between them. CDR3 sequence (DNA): TGTGCCTGGAGTGATAGGGGGAGAGTCCACGAGCAGTACTTC. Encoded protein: CAWSDRGRVHEQYF.

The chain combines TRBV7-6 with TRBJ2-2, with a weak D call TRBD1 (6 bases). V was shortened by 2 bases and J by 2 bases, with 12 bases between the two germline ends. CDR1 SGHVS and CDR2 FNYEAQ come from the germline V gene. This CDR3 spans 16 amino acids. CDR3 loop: CASSLPTGTNTGELFF. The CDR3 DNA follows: TGTGCCAGCAGCTTACCAACCGGGACAAACACCGGGGAGCTGTTTTTT.

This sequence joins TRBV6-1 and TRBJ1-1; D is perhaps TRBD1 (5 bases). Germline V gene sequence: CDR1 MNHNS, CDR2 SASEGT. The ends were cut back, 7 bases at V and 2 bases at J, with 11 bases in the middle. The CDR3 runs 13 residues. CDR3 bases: TGTGCCAGCACTAGAAGGGGTAACACTGAAGCTTTCTTT. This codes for CASTRRGNTEAFF.

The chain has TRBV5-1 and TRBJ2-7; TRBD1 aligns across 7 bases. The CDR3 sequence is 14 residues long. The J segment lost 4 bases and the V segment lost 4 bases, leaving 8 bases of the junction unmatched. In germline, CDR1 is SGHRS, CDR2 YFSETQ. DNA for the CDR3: TGCGCCAGCAGCCCGGGACAGACCGGGTACGAGCAGTACTTC. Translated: CASSPGQTGYEQYF.